This TCR beta chain was retrieved from a study of blood T cell repertoires in COVID-19. Trimming at V came to 5 bases and at J to 4 bases, leaving 1 base not matched to a gene. CDR3 size: 13 residues. TCRdb's copy holds only in-frame clones and misses some; the assay was immunoSEQ multiplex PCR. The sample lists 65,000 to 95,000 clones; around three quarters were seen once. The V and J genes are TRBV12-3 or TRBV12-4 and TRBJ1-2, with TRBD1 identical over 10 bases. The TCR sequence derives from a man aged 45 to 65 with active or convalescent COVID-19. Specimen: peripheral blood. DNA of the CDR3: TGTGCCAGCAGTAGACAGGGGGCCTATGGCTACACCTTC. It encodes CASSRQGAYGYTF.